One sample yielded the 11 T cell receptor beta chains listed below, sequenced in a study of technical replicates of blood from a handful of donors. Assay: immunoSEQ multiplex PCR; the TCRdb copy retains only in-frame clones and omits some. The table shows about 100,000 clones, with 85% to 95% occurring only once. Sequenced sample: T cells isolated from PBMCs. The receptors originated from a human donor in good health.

The CDR3 DNA is TGTGCCAGCAGCGTATCGCACCGGACTAGCACAGATACGCAGTATTTT. Protein product: CASSVSHRTSTDTQYF. The J gene is TRBJ2-3, the V gene TRBV9; D is possibly TRBD2 (5 bases). CDR3 size: 16 residues. Germline assignment: CDR1 SGDLS and CDR2 YYNGEE. V gave up 1 base and J gave up 0 bases, with 12 bases separating them.

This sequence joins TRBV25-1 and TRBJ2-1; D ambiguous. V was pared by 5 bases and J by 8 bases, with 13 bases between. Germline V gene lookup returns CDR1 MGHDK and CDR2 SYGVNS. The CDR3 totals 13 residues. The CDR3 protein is CASSPVLIDEQFF. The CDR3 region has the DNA TGTGCCAGCAGTCCAGTTTTAATCGATGAGCAGTTCTTC.

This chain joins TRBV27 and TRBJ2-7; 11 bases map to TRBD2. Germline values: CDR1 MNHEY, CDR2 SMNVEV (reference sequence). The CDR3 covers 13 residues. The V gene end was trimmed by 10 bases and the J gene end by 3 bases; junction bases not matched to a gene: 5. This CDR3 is CATTGTSGYEQYF. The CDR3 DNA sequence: TGTGCCACCACCGGGACTAGCGGCTACGAGCAGTACTTC.

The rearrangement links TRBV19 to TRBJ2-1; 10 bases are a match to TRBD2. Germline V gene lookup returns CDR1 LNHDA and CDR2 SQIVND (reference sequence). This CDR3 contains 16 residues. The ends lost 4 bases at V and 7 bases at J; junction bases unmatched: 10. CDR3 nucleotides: TGTGCCAGTAGTACCCTGGCTAGCGGGAGTGGGAATGAGCAGTTCTTC. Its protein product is CASSTLASGSGNEQFF.

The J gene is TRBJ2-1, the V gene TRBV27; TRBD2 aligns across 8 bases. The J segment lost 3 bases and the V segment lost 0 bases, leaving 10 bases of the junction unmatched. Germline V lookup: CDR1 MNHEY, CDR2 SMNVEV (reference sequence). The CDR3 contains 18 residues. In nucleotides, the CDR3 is TGTGCCAGCAGTTTATCCCTCTTATCCAGCGGGAGCTACAATGAGCAGTTCTTC. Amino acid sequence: CASSLSLLSSGSYNEQFF.

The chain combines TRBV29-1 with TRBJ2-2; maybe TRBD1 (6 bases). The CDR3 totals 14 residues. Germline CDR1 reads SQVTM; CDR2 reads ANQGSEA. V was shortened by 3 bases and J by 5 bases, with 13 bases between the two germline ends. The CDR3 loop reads CSVDLQGFTGELFF. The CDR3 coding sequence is TGCAGCGTTGATCTCCAGGGGTTTACCGGGGAGCTGTTTTTT.

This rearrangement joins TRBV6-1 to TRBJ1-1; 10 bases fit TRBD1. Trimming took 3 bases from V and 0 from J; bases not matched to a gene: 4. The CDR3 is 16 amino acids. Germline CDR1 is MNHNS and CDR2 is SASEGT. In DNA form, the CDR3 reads TGTGCCAGCAGTGAGGACAGGGGGTTCATGAACACTGAAGCTTTCTTT. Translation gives CASSEDRGFMNTEAFF.

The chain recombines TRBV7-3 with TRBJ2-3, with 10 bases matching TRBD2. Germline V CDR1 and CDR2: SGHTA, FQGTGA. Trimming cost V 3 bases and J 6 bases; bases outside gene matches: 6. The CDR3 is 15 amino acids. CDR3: CASSFSGRPGDTQYF. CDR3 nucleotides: TGTGCCAGCAGCTTTAGCGGGAGGCCAGGGGATACGCAGTATTTT.

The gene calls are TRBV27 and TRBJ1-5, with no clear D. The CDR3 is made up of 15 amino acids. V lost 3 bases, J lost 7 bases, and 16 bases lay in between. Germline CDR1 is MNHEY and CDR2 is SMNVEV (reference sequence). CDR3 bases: TGTGCCAGCAGTTTCTCTGCGGGGATCCTACAGCCCCAGCATTTT. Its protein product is CASSFSAGILQPQHF.

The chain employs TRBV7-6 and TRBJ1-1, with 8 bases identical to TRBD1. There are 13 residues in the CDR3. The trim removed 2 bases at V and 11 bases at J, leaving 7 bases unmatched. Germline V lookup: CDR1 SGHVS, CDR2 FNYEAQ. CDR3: CASSLRGQGNAFF. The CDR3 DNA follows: TGTGCCAGCAGCTTACGAGGACAGGGTAATGCTTTCTTT.

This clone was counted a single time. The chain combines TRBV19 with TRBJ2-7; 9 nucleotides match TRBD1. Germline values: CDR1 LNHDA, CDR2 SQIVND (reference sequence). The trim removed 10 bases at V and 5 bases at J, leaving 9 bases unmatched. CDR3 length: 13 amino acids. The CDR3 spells CATQWTGANEQYF. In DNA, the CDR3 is TGTGCCACCCAATGGACAGGGGCGAACGAGCAGTACTTC. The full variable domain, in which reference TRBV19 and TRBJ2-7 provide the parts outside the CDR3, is DGGITQSPKYLFRKEGQNVTLSCEQNLNHDAMYWYRQDPGQGLRLIYYSQIVNDFQKGDIAEGYSVSREKKESFPLTVTSAQKNPTAFYLCATQWTGANEQYFGPGTRLTVT.